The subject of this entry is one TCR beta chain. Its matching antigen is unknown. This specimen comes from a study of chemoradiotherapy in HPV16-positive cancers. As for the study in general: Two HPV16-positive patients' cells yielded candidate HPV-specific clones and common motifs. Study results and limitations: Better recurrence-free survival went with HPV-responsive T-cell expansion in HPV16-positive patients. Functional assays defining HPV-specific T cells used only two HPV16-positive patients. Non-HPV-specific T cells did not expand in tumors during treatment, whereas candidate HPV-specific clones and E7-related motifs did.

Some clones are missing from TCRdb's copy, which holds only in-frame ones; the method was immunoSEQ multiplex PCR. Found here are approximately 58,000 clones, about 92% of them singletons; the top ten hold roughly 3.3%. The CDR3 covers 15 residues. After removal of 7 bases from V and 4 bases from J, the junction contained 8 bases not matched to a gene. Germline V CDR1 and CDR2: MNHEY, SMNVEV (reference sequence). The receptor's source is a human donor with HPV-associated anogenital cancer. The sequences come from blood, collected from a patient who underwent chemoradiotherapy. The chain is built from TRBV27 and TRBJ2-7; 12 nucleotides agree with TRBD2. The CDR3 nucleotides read TGTGCCAGCACCGATACTAGCGGGGGGTATTACGAGCAGTACTTC. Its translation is CASTDTSGGYYEQYF.